This T cell receptor beta chain was sequenced for a study of blood T cell repertoires in COVID-19. On the study more broadly: Samples of COVID-19 (acute and convalescent) were obtained from the United States, Italy and Spain. Sample material is recorded as cDNA or gDNA derived from T cells, B-cell-depleted T cells, or PBMCs.

Original processing notes: It was from reference gene primer amplification that nucleated cell counts were estimated. Assay used: immunoSEQ multiplex PCR; TCRdb lists only in-frame clones, some missing. Clonal size and the V and J genes are those of that table, whereas D and trimming came from the DNA. This table holds under 250,000 clones, around 89% found once. Unmatched junction bases numbered 6, after V lost 7 bases and J lost 1 base. The CDR3 consists of 17 residues. Germline V CDR1 and CDR2: SNHLY, FYNNEI. The sequenced sample was peripheral blood. The TCR was taken from a woman aged 40 to 55 with acute or convalescent COVID-19. The chain has TRBV2 and TRBJ2-2; 13 bases are a match to TRBD2. CDR3 sequence (DNA): TGTGCCAGCACCTCCGGACTAGCGGGGGTGAACACCGGGGAGCTGTTTTTT. Amino acids: CASTSGLAGVNTGELFF.